One and the same sample provided the 18 T cell receptor beta chains below, sequenced in a study of T-cell reconstitution after alpha-beta-depleted transplantation in children. Researchers prepared the TCRbeta library using unique molecular identifiers, the study reports. TCRdb processed the PCR reads anew with MiXCR; each CDR3 protein has one entry. The table lists about 980,000 distinct CDR3 sequences, 25% to 30% of them singletons. The source material was PBMCs, mostly from graft donor cells, sampled 360 days after TCRalphabeta/CD19-depleted stem cell transplant. The receptor set was obtained from a boy under two years old who had a stem cell transplant for SCID, so the T cells may come from the graft donor.

The gene calls are TRBV20-1 and TRBJ2-1; 11 bases are a match to TRBD1. The V and J ends lost 5 bases and 6 bases, in that order; junction bases with no gene match: 6. The V gene's germline CDR1 is DFQATT and CDR2 SNEGSKA (reference sequence). There are 14 residues in the CDR3. This CDR3 is CSASVGQGVNEQFF. For the CDR3, the DNA is TGCAGTGCTTCGGTGGGACAGGGGGTCAATGAGCAGTTCTTC.

This clonotype was counted between two and nine times. This chain links TRBV12-3 or TRBV12-4 with TRBJ2-5; D is unclear. This CDR3 is 14 amino acids long. Trimming stripped 3 bases from V and 7 bases from J, with 15 bases between. In DNA, the CDR3 is TGTGCCAGCAGTTTCGGGCAGGCCGGCAGGACCCAGTACTTC. As protein: CASSFGQAGRTQYF.

This clonotype was seen a few times. The rearrangement links TRBV4-1 to TRBJ2-7; D gene unclear. CDR3 length equals 15 residues. V lost 0 bases and J 0 bases, leaving 9 bases between the germline ends. Germline CDR1 MGHRA, CDR2 YSYEKL. The CDR3 coding sequence is TGCGCCAGCAGCCAAGATACAGCCAGCTCCTACGAGCAGTACTTC. Translation: CASSQDTASSYEQYF.

V usage is TRBV2 and J usage is TRBJ2-4; 8 bases are shared with TRBD1. The CDR3 length is 15 residues. Germline V gene sequence: CDR1 SNHLY, CDR2 FYNNEI. V lost 6 bases, J lost 8 bases, and 12 bases stayed unmatched. CDR3 loop: CASSELLTGGDIQYF. For the CDR3, the DNA is TGTGCCAGCAGCGAGCTCCTTACAGGGGGAGACATTCAGTACTTC.

This chain joins TRBV5-1 and TRBJ2-5; a weak D match, TRBD2 (6 bases). Between the trimmed V and J ends, which lost 0 bases and 1 base, there was a span of 16 bases. CDR1 and CDR2 (germline): SGHRS, YFSETQ. The CDR3 has 17 residues. The DNA of the CDR3 is TGCGCCAGCAGCTTGGCCGGGAGATCCCTCTTCCAAGAGACCCAGTACTTC. Its translation: CASSLAGRSLFQETQYF.

J is TRBJ2-1 and V is TRBV14, with 12 bases aligning to TRBD2. The CDR3 is 16 residues long. Germline trimming cut 5 bases from V and 6 bases from J; bases unmatched to any gene: 8. Germline CDR1 SGHDN, CDR2 FVKESK. CDR3 bases: TGTGCCAGCAGCAAAAGGACTAGCGGGGTTCTCAATGAGCAGTTCTTC. Protein product: CASSKRTSGVLNEQFF.

The table lists this clonotype with a few counts. This rearrangement joins TRBV28 to TRBJ2-1; D possibly corresponds to TRBD2 (5 bases). V lost 4 bases and J lost 6, with 16 bases in between. In germline, CDR1 is MDHEN, CDR2 SYDVKM. The CDR3 length is 15 residues. The CDR3 coding sequence is TGTGCCAGCAGTTCCCCTAGCCCTGATGCCAATGAGCAGTTCTTC. Amino acid sequence: CASSSPSPDANEQFF.

In this sample, this clonotype turned up a few times. The V and J genes are TRBV6-1 and TRBJ1-1; D is possibly TRBD1 (6 bases). The CDR3 covers 15 residues. Germline assignment: CDR1 MNHNS and CDR2 SASEGT. Trimming stripped 4 bases from V and 3 bases from J, with 15 bases between. CDR3 nucleotide sequence: TGTGCCAGCAGTGGCCGGGAGAAGGGGGACACTGAAGCTTTCTTT. Residues: CASSGREKGDTEAFF.

The chain employs TRBV20-1 and TRBJ1-2; D unresolved. The CDR3 spans 10 residues. V shed 5 bases and J shed 6 bases, with 7 bases lying between them. Looked up from germline, CDR1 is DFQATT and CDR2 is SNEGSKA (reference sequence). The CDR3 DNA is TGCAGTGCTCAAGGGAATGGCTACACCTTC. It specifies CSAQGNGYTF.

V usage is TRBV12-3 or TRBV12-4 and J usage is TRBJ1-4; 10 nucleotides line up with TRBD1. V shed 5 bases, J shed 7 bases, and the junction held 7 bases outside the gene matches. The CDR3 loop spans 15 amino acids. CDR3 amino acids: CASSGPGQGLEKLFF. The CDR3 DNA reads TGTGCCAGCAGTGGCCCGGGACAGGGGCTTGAAAAACTGTTTTTT.

The chain links TRBV11-2 to TRBJ2-1; no clear D gene. With 6 bases removed from V and 0 bases from J, the gap between germline ends came to 15 bases. Germline CDR1 SGHAT, CDR2 FQNNGV. The CDR3 consists of 16 residues. This chain's CDR3 is CASRAISGDSYNEQFF. The CDR3 coding sequence is TGTGCCAGCAGGGCAATTAGTGGCGACTCCTACAATGAGCAGTTCTTC.

This clonotype came up a few times. The chain has TRBV11-2 and TRBJ1-4; unclear D gene. The CDR3 consists of 13 residues. CDR1 and CDR2 (germline): SGHAT, FQNNGV. The V end was cut by 3 bases, the J end by 4 bases, with 6 bases between. The CDR3 DNA reads as TGTGCCAGCAGCTTGGGAAATAATGAAAAACTGTTTTTT. Amino acids: CASSLGNNEKLFF.

This clonotype has at least ten counts. This chain joins TRBV10-3 and TRBJ2-5, with D possibly being TRBD2 (6 bases). The CDR3 has 15 residues. V lost 0 bases and J lost 1, with 9 bases in between. Germline lookup yields CDR1 ENHRY and CDR2 SYGVKD. In nucleotides, the CDR3 is TGTGCCATCAGTGAGTCCGGGACTCGCCAAGAGACCCAGTACTTC. Translated: CAISESGTRQETQYF.

This clonotype was counted only a few times. The rearrangement uses TRBV20-1 and TRBJ2-1, with 11 positions matching TRBD2. Germline loops: CDR1 DFQATT, CDR2 SNEGSKA (reference sequence). V gave up 5 bases and J gave up 4 bases; unmatched junction bases: 10. The CDR3 contains 16 residues. This CDR3 reads CSAGVAGGIVYNEQFF. Written as DNA, the CDR3 is TGCAGTGCTGGAGTAGCGGGGGGGATAGTTTACAATGAGCAGTTCTTC.

This clonotype has a count of ten or more. The CDR3 reads CASSLESGTPYEQYF. CDR3 nucleotides: TGCGCCAGCAGCTTGGAAAGCGGAACCCCCTACGAGCAGTACTTC. The chain carries TRBV5-1 and TRBJ2-7; a weak D match, TRBD2 (5 bases). Trimming stripped 0 bases from V and 2 bases from J, with 12 bases between. The CDR3 length is 15 residues. Germline V CDR1 and CDR2: SGHRS, YFSETQ.

This clonotype occurred once. The chain uses TRBV20-1 and TRBJ2-7, with D unclear. The CDR3 is 13 residues long. V lost 5 bases and J lost 0, with 11 bases in between. Germline V gene sequence: CDR1 DFQATT, CDR2 SNEGSKA (reference sequence). The CDR3, as DNA: TGCAGTGCTGGGAAGGGCTTCTCCTACGAGCAGTACTTC. Protein product: CSAGKGFSYEQYF.

This clonotype was seen once. V usage is TRBV5-5 and J usage is TRBJ2-7; a possible D gene is TRBD1 (6 bases). CDR1 and CDR2 (germline): SGHKS, YYEKEE (reference sequence). V was trimmed by 5 bases and J by 1 base, leaving 16 bases between them. The CDR3 contains 15 residues. CDR3 coding DNA: TGTGCCAGCAGTTTTTTACCGACAGGATCCTACGAGCAGTACTTC. This sequence encodes CASSFLPTGSYEQYF. Full variable domain (rest looked up from reference TRBV5-5 and TRBJ2-7): DAGVTQSPTHLIKTRGQQVTLRCSPISGHKSVSWYQQVLGQGPQFIFQYYEKEERGRGNFPDRFSARQFPNYSSELNVNALLLGDSALYLCASSFLPTGSYEQYFGPGTRLTVT.

This clonotype has only a few counts. The V and J genes are TRBV28 and TRBJ1-5; D is undetermined. This CDR3 comprises 15 residues. Germline CDR1 MDHEN, CDR2 SYDVKM. Trimming pared 6 bases from V and 2 bases from J, leaving 14 bases between. The CDR3 sequence: CASRPGGVGNQPQHF. CDR3 sequence (DNA): TGTGCCAGCAGGCCCGGTGGGGTTGGCAATCAGCCCCAGCATTTT.